The text below deals with one T cell receptor beta chain. Its antigen is unidentified. From germline, CDR1 is SEHNR and CDR2 FQNEAQ (reference sequence). The ends were cut back, 3 bases at V and 0 bases at J, with 9 bases in the middle. This CDR3 contains 15 residues. These data originate in a study of shared clonotypes between healthy human individuals. Findings of the study overall: The study's rarefaction showed incomplete sorted-subset sequencing despite large depth. Shared across a few donors were around 5% of the naive CD4 clonotypes.

The authors loaded around 190 ng DNA, approximately 30,000 T cell genomes, into sorted-subset replicate PCRs. Method: immunoSEQ multiplex PCR; TCRdb's copy keeps in-frame clones and lacks some. The sample yields about 1.5 million clones, 95% to 99% seen once. This receptor was taken from a man aged 25 to 40 in good health. Sequenced material: naive CD4+ T cells sorted from blood. As for subset: CD45RA+ positively selected. This rearrangement joins TRBV7-9 to TRBJ1-5; weak D call: TRBD1 (6 bases). CDR3 DNA sequence: TGTGCCAGCAGCTTTGGACAGAATAGCAATCAGCCCCAGCATTTT. It specifies CASSFGQNSNQPQHF.